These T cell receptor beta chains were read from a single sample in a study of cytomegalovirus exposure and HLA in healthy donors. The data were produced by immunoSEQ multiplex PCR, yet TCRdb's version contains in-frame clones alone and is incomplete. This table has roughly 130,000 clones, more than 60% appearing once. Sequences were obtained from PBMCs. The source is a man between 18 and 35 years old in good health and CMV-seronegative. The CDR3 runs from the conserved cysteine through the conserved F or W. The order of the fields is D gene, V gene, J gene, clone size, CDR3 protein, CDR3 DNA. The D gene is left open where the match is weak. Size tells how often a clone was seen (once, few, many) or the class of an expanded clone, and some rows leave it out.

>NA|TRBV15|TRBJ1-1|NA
CATSRQYTEAFF
TGTGCCACCAGCAGACAGTACACTGAAGCTTTCTTT
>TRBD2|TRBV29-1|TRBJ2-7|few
CSVELAGPSYEQYF
TGCAGCGTTGAACTAGCGGGACCTTCCTACGAGCAGTACTTC
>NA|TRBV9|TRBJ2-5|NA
CASSVGSVETQYF
TGTGCCAGCAGCGTAGGCTCGGTAGAGACCCAGTACTTC
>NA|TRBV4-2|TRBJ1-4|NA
CASSQEPRFKEEKLFF
TGTGCCAGCAGCCAAGAGCCGCGATTTAAGGAGGAAAAACTGTTTTTT
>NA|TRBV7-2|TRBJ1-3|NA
CASSQHDPGTGNTIYF
TGTGCCAGCAGCCAACATGACCCGGGGACTGGAAACACCATATATTTT
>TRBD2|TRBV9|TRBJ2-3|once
CASSVEAGGPRGTQYF
TGTGCCAGCAGCGTAGAGGCGGGGGGGCCTAGGGGTACGCAGTATTTT
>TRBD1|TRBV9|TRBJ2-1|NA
CASSVGTGLTNEQFF
TGTGCCAGCAGCGTTGGGACAGGACTGACGAATGAGCAGTTCTTC
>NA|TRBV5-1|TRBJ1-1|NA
CASSLSGELLNTEAFF
TGCGCCAGCAGCTTGTCAGGCGAACTCCTGAACACTGAAGCTTTCTTT
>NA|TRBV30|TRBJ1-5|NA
CAWSTALRNQPQHF
TGTGCCTGGAGCACAGCCTTACGCAATCAGCCCCAGCATTTT
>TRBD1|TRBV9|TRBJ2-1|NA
CASSLRAGGDEQFF
TGTGCCAGCAGCCTCCGGGCAGGGGGCGACGAGCAGTTCTTC
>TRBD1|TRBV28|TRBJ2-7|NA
CASSSRTGAGSHEQYF
TGTGCCAGCAGTTCGAGGACAGGGGCCGGGAGCCACGAGCAGTACTTC
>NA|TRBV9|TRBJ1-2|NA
CASSVHGRTGGYTF
TGTGCCAGCAGCGTGCACGGGAGGACGGGGGGCTACACCTTC
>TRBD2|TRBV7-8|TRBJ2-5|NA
CASSHRRASGNMAALVQETQYF
TGTGCCAGCAGCCACCGACGGGCTAGCGGGAACATGGCGGCGCTGGTTCAAGAGACCCAGTACTTC
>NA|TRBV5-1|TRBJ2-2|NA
CASSFTSLGGELFF
TGCGCCAGCAGCTTCACTAGCTTAGGCGGGGAGCTGTTTTTT
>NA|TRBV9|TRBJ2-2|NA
CASSVGQYSGELFF
TGTGCCAGCAGCGTAGGACAATACTCCGGGGAGCTGTTTTTT
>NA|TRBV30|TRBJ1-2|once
CAWDDRRYGYTF
TGTGCCTGGGACGACAGGAGATATGGCTACACCTTC
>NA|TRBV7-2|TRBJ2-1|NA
CASSFYVGRIGNEQFF
TGTGCCAGCAGCTTTTACGTGGGGCGTATCGGGAATGAGCAGTTCTTC
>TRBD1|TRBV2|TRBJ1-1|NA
CASRAGTGGRTAFF
TGTGCCAGCAGGGCCGGGACAGGAGGGCGAACGGCTTTCTTT
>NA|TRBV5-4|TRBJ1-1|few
CASSETLNTEAFF
TGTGCCAGCAGCGAGACATTAAACACTGAAGCTTTCTTT
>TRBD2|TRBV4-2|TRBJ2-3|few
CASSLLGGGNIGGTDTQYF
TGTGCCAGCAGCCTCCTTGGCGGGGGGAATATTGGAGGCACAGATACGCAGTATTTT
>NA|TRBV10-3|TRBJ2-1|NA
CAISGGTTAGQFF
TGTGCCATCAGTGGGGGGACAACCGCTGGGCAGTTCTTC
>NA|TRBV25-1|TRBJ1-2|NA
CASQGVYGYTF
TGTGCCAGTCAGGGTGTCTATGGCTACACCTTC
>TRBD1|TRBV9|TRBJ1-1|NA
CASSARDRDQTEAFF
TGTGCCAGCAGCGCACGGGACAGGGATCAAACTGAAGCTTTCTTT
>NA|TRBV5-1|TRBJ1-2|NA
CASSSTQGLFHGYTF
TGCGCCAGCAGCTCAACACAGGGTTTATTCCATGGCTACACCTTC
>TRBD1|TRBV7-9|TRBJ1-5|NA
CSSSGQGGPHHYSNQPQHF
TGTTCCAGCAGCGGCCAAGGGGGCCCTCACCATTATAGCAATCAGCCCCAGCATTTT
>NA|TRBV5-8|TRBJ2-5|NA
CASSSLAGETQYF
TGTGCCAGCAGCTCTCTCGCAGGGGAGACCCAGTACTTC
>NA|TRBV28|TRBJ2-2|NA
CASRPLAGGPGELFF
TGTGCCAGCAGACCCCTAGCTGGCGGCCCCGGGGAGCTGTTTTTT
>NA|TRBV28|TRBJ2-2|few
CASSLPAVTGELFF
TGTGCCAGCAGTTTGCCAGCGGTCACCGGGGAGCTGTTTTTT
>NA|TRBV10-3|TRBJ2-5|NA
CAISAGGVTQETQYF
TGTGCCATCAGCGCCGGCGGGGTTACCCAAGAGACCCAGTACTTC
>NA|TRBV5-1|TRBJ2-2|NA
CASSTGQSNTGELFF
TGCGCCAGCAGCACGGGACAATCGAACACCGGGGAGCTGTTTTTT
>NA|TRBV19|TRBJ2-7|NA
CASSRGQGLSQYF
TGTGCCAGTAGTCGTGGACAGGGACTATCCCAGTACTTC
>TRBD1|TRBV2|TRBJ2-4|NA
CASSTGTGEDIQYF
TGTGCCAGCAGTACTGGGACAGGGGAAGACATTCAGTACTTC
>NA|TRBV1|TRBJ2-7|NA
CTSSPEGDTRAYEQYF
TGCACCAGCAGCCCCGAGGGGGACACCCGAGCCTACGAGCAGTACTTC
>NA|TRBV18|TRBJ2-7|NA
CASSRETGTYEQYF
TGTGCCAGCTCAAGAGAAACAGGGACCTACGAGCAGTACTTC
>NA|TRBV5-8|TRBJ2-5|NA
CASNRQPGETQYF
TGTGCCAGCAATAGACAGCCAGGGGAGACCCAGTACTTC
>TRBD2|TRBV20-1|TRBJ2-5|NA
CSAVLLAGKYF
TGCAGTGCTGTACTACTAGCGGGAAAGTACTTC
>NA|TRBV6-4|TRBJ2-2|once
CASSDSGIYTGELFF
TGTGCCAGCAGTGACTCGGGCATATACACCGGGGAGCTGTTTTTT
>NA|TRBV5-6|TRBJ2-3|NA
CASSLDPDLRDTQYF
TGTGCCAGCAGCTTGGATCCCGACCTGAGGGATACGCAGTATTTT
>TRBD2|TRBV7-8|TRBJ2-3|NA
CASSSSRIAGHPSTDTQYF
TGTGCCAGCAGCTCCTCTCGTATAGCGGGGCACCCTAGCACAGATACGCAGTATTTT
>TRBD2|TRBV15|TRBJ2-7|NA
CATSRDRTSGRYEQYF
TGTGCCACCAGCAGAGATCGGACTAGCGGGAGGTACGAGCAGTACTTC
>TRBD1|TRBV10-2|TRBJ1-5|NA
CASSESTQGAQHF
TGCGCCAGCAGTGAGTCGACTCAGGGGGCCCAGCATTTT
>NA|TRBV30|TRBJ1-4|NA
CAWSVRWAGVATNEKLFF
TGTGCCTGGAGTGTACGTTGGGCGGGGGTCGCAACTAATGAAAAACTGTTTTTT
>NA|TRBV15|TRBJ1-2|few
CATSSGQPYGYTF
TGTGCCACCAGCAGCGGACAGCCATATGGCTACACCTTC
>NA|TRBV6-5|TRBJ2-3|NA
CASSYSWTTDTQYF
TGTGCCAGCAGTTACTCGTGGACTACAGATACGCAGTATTTT
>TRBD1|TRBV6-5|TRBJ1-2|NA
CASSETGGDYGYTF
TGTGCCAGCAGTGAAACAGGGGGCGACTATGGCTACACCTTC
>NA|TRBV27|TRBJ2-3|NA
CASSLGGAGTDTQYF
TGTGCCAGCAGTTTAGGTGGGGCTGGTACAGATACGCAGTATTTT
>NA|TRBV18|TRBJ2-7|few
CASSPKTAYEQYF
TGTGCCAGCTCACCAAAGACAGCCTACGAGCAGTACTTC